The source of this T cell receptor beta chain is a study of T cells after yellow fever vaccination. Background on the study: Any fraction with a low cell number was prepared using SMART-Seq v4 Ultra Low Input.

CDR3 length: 13 residues. Trimming stripped 6 bases from V and 8 bases from J, with 16 bases between. The TCR cDNA carried a universal primer site and UMIs from 5'RACE template switching. TCRdb re-analysed the 5' RACE reads in MiXCR, keeping a single row per CDR3 protein. The data contain under 150,000 distinct CDR3 sequences, roughly 8% of them singletons. Findings of the study overall: Only a minor proportion of clonotypes was detected across both CD4 and CD8 compartments.

This clonotype was counted at least ten times. What it binds is not known. This specimen consisted of CD4+ T cells sorted from PBMCs, obtained 5 days after the yellow fever booster vaccination. The V call is TRBV12-3 or TRBV12-4, the J call TRBJ1-2; D gene uncertain. The TCR sequence derives from a man younger than 45 who received the YFV17D yellow fever vaccine. The CDR3 loop reads CASSQTASGGYTF. CDR3 DNA: TGTGCCAGCAGCCAAACTGCCTCGGGAGGCTACACCTTC.